The clone carrying this TCR beta chain was seen a few times. The CDR3 contains 13 residues. Trimming stripped 3 bases from V and 7 bases from J, with 9 bases between. The germline V gene encodes CDR1 LNHDA and CDR2 SQIVND (reference sequence). This specimen comes from a study of regulatory T cells in long-lasting Graves disease. Study-wide context: For a period under 3 months, newly diagnosed Graves' patients had taken antithyroid drugs.

With iRepertoire HTBI primers and Arm-PCR of CDR3 regions, TCR beta libraries were built. One entry per CDR3 protein, called by TCRdb with MiXCR from the multiplex PCR reads. The sample holds about 420,000 distinct CDR3 sequences, about 16% seen once. The time point: newly diagnosed GD, antithyroid drugs for less than 3 months. Following extraction of RNA from PBMCs, that RNA was used to make the TCR library. These same records also appear under a second study, on T cells in Graves' hyperthyroidism and ophthalmopathy.

This chain connects TRBV19 to TRBJ2-2; D gene ambiguous. The material was peripheral blood mononuclear cells (PBMCs), obtained at new diagnosis, from a patient treated with antithyroid drugs. The TCR comes from a woman aged 18-35 years with Graves disease. The DNA for the CDR3 is TGTGCCAGTAGTATTGTTTCACACGGGGAGCTGTTTTTT. Residues: CASSIVSHGELFF.